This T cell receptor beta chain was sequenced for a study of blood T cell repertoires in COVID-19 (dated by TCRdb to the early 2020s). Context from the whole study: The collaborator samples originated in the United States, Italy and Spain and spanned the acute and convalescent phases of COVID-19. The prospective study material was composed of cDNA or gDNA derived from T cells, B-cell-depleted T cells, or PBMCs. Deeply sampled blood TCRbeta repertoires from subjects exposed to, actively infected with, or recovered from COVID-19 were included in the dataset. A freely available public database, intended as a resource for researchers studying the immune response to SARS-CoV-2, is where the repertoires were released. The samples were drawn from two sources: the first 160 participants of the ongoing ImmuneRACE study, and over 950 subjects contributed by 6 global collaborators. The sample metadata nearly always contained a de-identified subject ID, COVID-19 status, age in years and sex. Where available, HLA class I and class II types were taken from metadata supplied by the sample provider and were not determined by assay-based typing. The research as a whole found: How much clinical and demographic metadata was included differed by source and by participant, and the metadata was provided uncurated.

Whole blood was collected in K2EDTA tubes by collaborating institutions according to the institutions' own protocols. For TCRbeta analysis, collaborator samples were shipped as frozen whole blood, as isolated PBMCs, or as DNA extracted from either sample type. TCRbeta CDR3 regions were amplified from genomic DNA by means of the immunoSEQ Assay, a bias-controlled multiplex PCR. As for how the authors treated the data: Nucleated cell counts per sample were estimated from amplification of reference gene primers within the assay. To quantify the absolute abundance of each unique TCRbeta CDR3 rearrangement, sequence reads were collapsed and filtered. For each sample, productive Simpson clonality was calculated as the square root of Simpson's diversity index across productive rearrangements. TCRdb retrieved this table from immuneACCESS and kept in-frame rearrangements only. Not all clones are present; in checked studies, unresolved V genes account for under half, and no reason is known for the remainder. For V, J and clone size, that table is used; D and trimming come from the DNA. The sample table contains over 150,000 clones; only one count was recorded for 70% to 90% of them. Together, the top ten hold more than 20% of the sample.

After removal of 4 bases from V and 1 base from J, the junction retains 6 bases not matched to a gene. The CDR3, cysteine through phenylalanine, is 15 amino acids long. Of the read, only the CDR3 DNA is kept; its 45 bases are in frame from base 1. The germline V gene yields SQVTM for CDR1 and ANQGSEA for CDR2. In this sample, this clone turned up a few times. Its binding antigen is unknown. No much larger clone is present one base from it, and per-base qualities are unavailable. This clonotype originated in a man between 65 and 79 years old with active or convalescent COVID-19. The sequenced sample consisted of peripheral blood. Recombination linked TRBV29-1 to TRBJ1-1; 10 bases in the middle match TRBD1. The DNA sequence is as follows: TGCAGCGTTGGGGGACAGGGGACTCCGAACACTGAAGCTTTCTTT. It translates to CSVGGQGTPNTEAFF. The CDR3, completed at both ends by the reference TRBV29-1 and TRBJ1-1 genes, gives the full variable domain SAVISQKPSRDICQRGTSLTIQCQVDSQVTMMFWYRQQPGQSLTLIATANQGSEATYESGFVIDKFPISRPNLTFSTLTVSNMSPEDSSIYLCSVGGQGTPNTEAFFGQGTRLTVV.